This TCR beta chain was found in a study of T cell responses to AZD1222 COVID-19 vaccine. General observations from the study: At baseline, seropositivity was found in only six or seven AZD1222 recipients. CD4 TCRs associated with vaccination spanned spike, dominating at 160-218 and 743-854.

CDR1 KGHSH and CDR2 LQKENI come from the germline V gene. There are 16 residues in the CDR3. Germline trimming cut 4 bases from V and 1 base from J; bases unmatched to any gene: 6. Notes on this clone: As yet, its antigen is unknown.

Clones were read by immunoSEQ multiplex PCR, and TCRdb kept only the in-frame ones, dropping some. The profile shows about 180,000 clones, roughly 87% of them singletons. This TCR came from an adult in good health. Sample: peripheral blood, taken on day 0 of AZD1222 vaccination. The genes are TRBV18 and TRBJ2-3; 9 bases map to TRBD2. The CDR3 sequence: CASSLLAGLGTDTQYF. CDR3 coding DNA: TGTGCCAGCTCACTCCTAGCGGGACTGGGCACAGATACGCAGTATTTT.